Below are 25 T cell receptor beta chains sequenced from a single sample in a study of cytomegalovirus exposure and HLA in healthy donors. With 60 Vbeta and 13 Jbeta primers, the PCR was carried out. The assay was immunoSEQ multiplex PCR, and TCRdb's table has in-frame clones only and misses some. Altogether tens of thousands of clones are present, 77% being singletons, with the ten largest covering around 3%. The sequenced sample was PBMCs. These receptor sequences come from a man aged 45-65 years in good health and CMV-seropositive.

A remark on this clone: An end of the junction differs from the germline gene, which may be a read error. In the same sample, other DNA sequences code for this CDR3. The rearrangement joins TRBV7-9 to TRBJ1-2; 9 nucleotides line up with TRBD1. This CDR3 comprises 17 residues. The germline gives CDR1 SEHNR, CDR2 FQNEAQ (reference sequence). The CDR3 coding sequence is TGCGCCAGCAGCTTAGCTGGGGGACAGGGCTCCGGCTATGGCTACACCTTC. This gives the protein CASSLAGGQGSGYGYTF.

This chain links TRBV6-6 with TRBJ1-2; 7 bases align to TRBD1. Germline CDR1 MNHNY, CDR2 SVGAGI (reference sequence). The V and J ends lost 6 bases and 8 bases, in that order; junction bases with no gene match: 15. This CDR3 comprises 15 residues. CDR3 region: CASRYGTEGIEGYTF. The CDR3 DNA reads as TGTGCCAGCAGGTACGGGACAGAGGGAATTGAAGGCTACACCTTC.

This clone has just one count. The rearrangement uses TRBV30 and TRBJ1-3, with 8 positions matching TRBD1. The CDR3 consists of 19 residues. Germline lookup yields CDR1 GTSNPN and CDR2 SVGIG (reference sequence). After removal of 3 bases from V and 0 bases from J, the junction contained 16 bases not matched to a gene. In nucleotides, the CDR3 is TGTGCCTGGAGCATCATGACAGGGGCCGGCTTAATCTCTGGAAACACCATATATTTT. It yields the protein CAWSIMTGAGLISGNTIYF.

V and J are TRBV2 and TRBJ1-1, with D unresolved. The V end lost 0 bases, the J end lost 4 bases, and 9 bases lay between the germline ends. The CDR3 totals 14 residues. Germline V lookup: CDR1 SNHLY, CDR2 FYNNEI. CDR3 sequence reads: CASSEARGFTEAFF. CDR3 nucleotides: TGTGCCAGCAGTGAAGCAAGAGGGTTCACTGAAGCTTTCTTT.

This chain joins TRBV2 and TRBJ1-2, with TRBD1 matching 7 bases. Per germline, CDR1 SNHLY and CDR2 FYNNEI. The CDR3 sequence is 13 residues long. V dropped 4 bases and J dropped 4; count of bases not matched to a gene: 3. In DNA form, the CDR3 reads TGTGCCAGCAGTGGACAGGGTGGCTATGGCTACACCTTC. Residues: CASSGQGGYGYTF.

The chain couples TRBV29-1 to TRBJ2-1; 12 nucleotides align to TRBD1. Losses at the gene ends were 5 bases for V and 12 bases for J; bases not matched to a gene: 11. The CDR3 consists of 14 residues. CDR1 and CDR2 (germline): SQVTM, ANQGSEA. CDR3 DNA: TGCAGCGTTTGGGGACAGGGGGCAAGCGATGGGCAGTTCTTC. Amino acids: CSVWGQGASDGQFF.

This clone was seen a single time. The chain recombines TRBV7-2 with TRBJ2-7, with 7 nucleotides matching TRBD2. The CDR3 extends over 17 amino acids. With 4 bases clipped from V and 0 bases from J, the junction kept 12 bases outside the gene matches. Germline V gives CDR1 SGHTA, CDR2 FQGNSA. The CDR3 DNA sequence: TGTGCCAGCAGCTCCCCCAGGGCTAGCGGAACCTCCTACGAGCAGTACTTC. It yields the protein CASSSPRASGTSYEQYF.

The chain recombines TRBV10-3 with TRBJ2-7, with 8 bases aligning to TRBD2. J gave up 3 bases and V 6 bases, and 4 bases lay outside the gene matches. The CDR3 is made up of 13 amino acids. CDR1 and CDR2 from the germline V gene are ENHRY and SYGVKD. The CDR3 sequence: CAISITSGYEQYF. The CDR3 bases are TGTGCCATCAGCATTACTAGCGGCTACGAGCAGTACTTC.

The rearrangement joins TRBV7-9 to TRBJ1-5; D possibly corresponds to TRBD1 (5 bases). In germline, CDR1 is SEHNR, CDR2 FQNEAQ (reference sequence). The V and J ends lost 5 bases and 7 bases respectively, with 12 bases between them. This CDR3 is 13 amino acids long. As DNA, the CDR3 is TGTGCCAGCAGCCCCGAAGGGGTGCAGCCCCAGCATTTT. Translating it yields CASSPEGVQPQHF.

V usage is TRBV27 and J usage is TRBJ2-7, with TRBD2 as a possible D gene (6 bases). Germline CDR1 MNHEY, CDR2 SMNVEV (reference sequence). CDR3 size: 12 residues. Trimming took off 6 bases at V and 3 bases at J, with 9 bases between the two ends. The CDR3 is CASRGDFYEQYF. The CDR3 region has the DNA TGTGCCAGCAGGGGGGACTTCTACGAGCAGTACTTC.

This clone appeared a single time. CDR3: CAWALQGGYEQYF. For the CDR3, the DNA is TGTGCCTGGGCACTACAGGGGGGCTACGAGCAGTACTTC. The chain is built from TRBV30 and TRBJ2-7, with 8 bases aligning to TRBD1. In germline, CDR1 is GTSNPN, CDR2 SVGIG (reference sequence). After removal of 5 bases from V and 3 bases from J, the junction contained 6 bases not matched to a gene. The CDR3 runs to 13 residues.

The J gene is TRBJ1-1, the V gene TRBV6-1; weak D call: TRBD1 (6 bases). V was clipped by 5 bases and J by 4 bases, with 11 bases between them. Germline CDR1 reads MNHNS; CDR2 reads SASEGT. The CDR3 sequence is 13 residues long. The DNA for the CDR3 is TGTGCCAGCAGTCCTGGCAGGGGCACTGAAGCTTTCTTT. Protein sequence: CASSPGRGTEAFF.

The genes are TRBV19 and TRBJ1-2; D may be TRBD1 (6 bases). The CDR3 is 14 residues long. The germline V and J ends were trimmed by 3 bases and 8 bases, with 16 bases remaining between them. Germline CDR1 and CDR2: LNHDA and SQIVND (reference sequence). In DNA form, the CDR3 reads TGTGCCAGTAGTATCGGTCTGAGGGGGTTGGGCTACACCTTC. The encoded protein is CASSIGLRGLGYTF. The full variable domain, in which reference TRBV19 and TRBJ1-2 provide the parts outside the CDR3, is DGGITQSPKYLFRKEGQNVTLSCEQNLNHDAMYWYRQDPGQGLRLIYYSQIVNDFQKGDIAEGYSVSREKKESFPLTVTSAQKNPTAFYLCASSIGLRGLGYTFGSGTRLTVV.

The genes are TRBV10-3 and TRBJ2-2, with unresolved D. Trimming stripped 6 bases from V and 6 bases from J, with 8 bases between. The CDR3 totals 12 residues. Germline V gene sequence: CDR1 ENHRY, CDR2 SYGVKD. The CDR3 region has the DNA TGTGCCATCAGCCCTGAGGCCGGGGAGCTGTTTTTT. It encodes CAISPEAGELFF.

V is TRBV11-3 and J is TRBJ1-1; 8 bases are shared with TRBD1. Germline trimming cut 5 bases from V and 1 base from J; bases unmatched to any gene: 9. The germline V gene has CDR1 SGHNT and CDR2 YENEEA. The CDR3 runs to 16 residues. The DNA of the CDR3 is TGTGCCAGCAGCCAAAGACAGGGGCAACCGAACACTGAAGCTTTCTTT. Its translation: CASSQRQGQPNTEAFF. The full variable domain, completed using reference TRBV11-3 and TRBJ1-1, is EAGVVQSPRYKIIEKKQPVAFWCNPISGHNTLYWYLQNLGQGPELLIRYENEEAVDDSQLPKDRFSAERLKGVDSTLKIQPAELGDSAVYLCASSQRQGQPNTEAFFGQGTRLTVV.

The chain joins TRBV4-1 to TRBJ1-2, with TRBD1 matching over 10 bases. The CDR3 runs to 16 residues. The V gene's germline CDR1 is MGHRA and CDR2 YSYEKL. The V gene end was trimmed by 5 bases and the J gene end by 5 bases; junction bases not matched to a gene: 11. The CDR3 DNA reads TGCGCCAGCAGCTCGCCCGGGACAGGGGTTCTTTATGGCTACACCTTC. It codes for CASSSPGTGVLYGYTF.

J is TRBJ2-4 and V is TRBV27; TRBD1 is a possible D gene (6 bases). Trimming stripped 3 bases from V and 4 bases from J, with 10 bases between. Germline V lookup: CDR1 MNHEY, CDR2 SMNVEV (reference sequence). The CDR3 has 14 residues. The CDR3, as DNA: TGTGCCAGCAGTTTTGGGCAGGGGAAAAACATTCAGTACTTC. This codes for CASSFGQGKNIQYF.

In the case of this clone: At one boundary the junction diverges from the germline segment, which might be a read error. V usage is TRBV6-1 and J usage is TRBJ2-7; 9 nucleotides align to TRBD1. The germline V gene has CDR1 MNHNS and CDR2 SASEGT. The CDR3 runs to 14 residues. The CDR3 is CTSSARDRASEQYF. DNA for the CDR3: TGTACCAGCAGTGCCCGGGACAGGGCCTCCGAGCAGTACTTC.

This clone showed up just once. The J gene is TRBJ2-7, the V gene TRBV27, with 10 bases lining up with TRBD2. The ends lost 6 bases at V and 0 bases at J; junction bases unmatched: 8. Germline loops: CDR1 MNHEY, CDR2 SMNVEV (reference sequence). This CDR3 region has 16 residues. The CDR3 spells CASSPASGRPSYEQYF. CDR3 nucleotide sequence: TGTGCCAGCAGCCCTGCTAGCGGGAGACCCTCCTACGAGCAGTACTTC.

The V gene is TRBV25-1, the J gene TRBJ2-5, with no clear D. With the DNA end fitting TRBJ2-7 better, the J assignment may be wrong. There are 14 residues in the CDR3. Germline CDR1 is MGHDK and CDR2 is SYGVNS. The CDR3 spells CASSGPLLWGEQYF. The CDR3 nucleotides are TGTGCCAGCAGTGGACCCTTACTGTGGGGCGAGCAGTACTTC.

The chain employs TRBV19 and TRBJ2-5, with TRBD2 identical over 9 bases. Germline CDR1 reads LNHDA; CDR2 reads SQIVND (reference sequence). This CDR3 has 15 residues. Trimming removed 1 base from V and 5 bases from J; junction bases left unmatched: 5. CDR3 loop: CASSIGLAVRETQYF. CDR3 sequence (DNA): TGTGCCAGTAGTATAGGACTAGCGGTGAGGGAGACCCAGTACTTC. Combining the CDR3 with reference TRBV19 and TRBJ2-5 gives the whole variable domain DGGITQSPKYLFRKEGQNVTLSCEQNLNHDAMYWYRQDPGQGLRLIYYSQIVNDFQKGDIAEGYSVSREKKESFPLTVTSAQKNPTAFYLCASSIGLAVRETQYFGPGTRLLVL.

The CDR3 reads CASSQTSGIPYEQYF. The CDR3 DNA sequence: TGTGCCAGCAGCCAAACCAGCGGGATCCCCTACGAGCAGTACTTC. The rearrangement uses TRBV7-9 and TRBJ2-5, with TRBD2 identical over 7 bases. The end of the DNA is better explained by TRBJ2-7, so the J call may be wrong. Germline CDR1 reads SEHNR; CDR2 reads FQNEAQ (reference sequence). CDR3 length equals 15 residues.

The chain links TRBV6-5 to TRBJ2-1; possible D gene TRBD1, 6 bases. This CDR3 has 13 amino acids. CDR1 and CDR2 (germline): MNHEY, SVGAGI. Trimming cost V 6 bases and J 4 bases, with 10 bases left between them. The CDR3 sequence: CASSRTVYNEQFF. The DNA of the CDR3 is TGTGCCAGCAGCCGGACAGTTTACAATGAGCAGTTCTTC.

The chain combines TRBV2 with TRBJ1-5; 8 nucleotides match TRBD1. CDR1 is SNHLY, CDR2 FYNNEI, per germline. The CDR3 is made up of 14 amino acids. Trimming cost V 5 bases and J 5 bases; bases outside gene matches: 5. CDR3 amino acids: CASSPGQVDQPQHF. The CDR3 DNA is TGTGCCAGCAGTCCGGGACAGGTCGATCAGCCCCAGCATTTT.

In its sample, this clone was seen a few times. In DNA, the CDR3 is TGTGCCAGCAGTTACTCGGTGGGGGGTTACACTGAAGCTTTCTTT. Translating gives CASSYSVGGYTEAFF. V usage is TRBV6-5 and J usage is TRBJ1-1; D is possibly TRBD1 (5 bases). Trimming took off 0 bases at V and 3 bases at J, with 11 bases between the two ends. Germline lookup yields CDR1 MNHEY and CDR2 SVGAGI. This CDR3 is 15 amino acids long.